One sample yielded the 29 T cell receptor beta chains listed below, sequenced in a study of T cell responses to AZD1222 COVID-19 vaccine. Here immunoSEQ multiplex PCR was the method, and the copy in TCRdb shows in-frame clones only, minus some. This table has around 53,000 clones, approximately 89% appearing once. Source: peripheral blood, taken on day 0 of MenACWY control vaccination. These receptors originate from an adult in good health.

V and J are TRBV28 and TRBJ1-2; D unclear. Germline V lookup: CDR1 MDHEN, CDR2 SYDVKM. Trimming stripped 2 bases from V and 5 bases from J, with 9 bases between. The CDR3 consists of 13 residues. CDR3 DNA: TGTGCCAGCAGTTTAGTCAAGAGATATGGCTACACCTTC. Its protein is CASSLVKRYGYTF.

CDR3 in amino acids: CASSEEWGTSYEQYF. Here the CDR3 DNA reads TGTGCCAGCAGTGAGGAGTGGGGAACCTCCTACGAGCAGTACTTC. This sequence joins TRBV6-4 and TRBJ2-7; D is uncertain. CDR3 length equals 15 residues. Germline assignment: CDR1 MRHNA and CDR2 SNTAGT. Between the trimmed V and J ends, which lost 3 bases and 0 bases, there was a span of 12 bases.

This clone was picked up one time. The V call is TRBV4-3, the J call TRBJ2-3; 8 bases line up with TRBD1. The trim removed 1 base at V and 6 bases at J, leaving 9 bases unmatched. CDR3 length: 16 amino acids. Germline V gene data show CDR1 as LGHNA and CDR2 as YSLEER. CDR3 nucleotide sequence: TGCGCCAGCAGCCAAGTAGCGCAGGGGGCAGGGGATACGCAGTATTTT. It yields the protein CASSQVAQGAGDTQYF.

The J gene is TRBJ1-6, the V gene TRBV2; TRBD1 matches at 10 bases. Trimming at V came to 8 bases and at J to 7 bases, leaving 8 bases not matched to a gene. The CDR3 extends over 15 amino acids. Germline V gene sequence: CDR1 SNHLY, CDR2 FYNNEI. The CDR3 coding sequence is TGTGCCAGCGAGAGGGACAGGGGTGACAATTCACCCCTCCACTTT. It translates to CASERDRGDNSPLHF. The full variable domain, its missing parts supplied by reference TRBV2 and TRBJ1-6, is EPEVTQTPSHQVTQMGQEVILRCVPISNHLYFYWYRQILGQKVEFLVSFYNNEISEKSEIFDDQFSVERPDGSNFTLKIRSTKLEDSAMYFCASERDRGDNSPLHFGNGTRLTVT.

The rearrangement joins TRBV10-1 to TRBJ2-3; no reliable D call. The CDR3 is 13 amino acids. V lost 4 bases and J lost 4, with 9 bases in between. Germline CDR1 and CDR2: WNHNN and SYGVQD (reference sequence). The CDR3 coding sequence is TGCGCCAGCAGTGGAGGAACCCCAGATACGCAGTATTTT. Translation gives CASSGGTPDTQYF.

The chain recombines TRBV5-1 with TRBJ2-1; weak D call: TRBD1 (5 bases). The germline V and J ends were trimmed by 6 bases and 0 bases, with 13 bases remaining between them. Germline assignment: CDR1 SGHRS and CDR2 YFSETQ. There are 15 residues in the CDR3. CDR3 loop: CASKAGFSSYNEQFF. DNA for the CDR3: TGCGCCAGCAAGGCAGGGTTCAGCTCCTACAATGAGCAGTTCTTC. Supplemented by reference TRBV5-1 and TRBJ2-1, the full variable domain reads KAGVTQTPRYLIKTRGQQVTLSCSPISGHRSVSWYQQTPGQGLQFLFEYFSETQRNKGNFPGRFSGRQFSNSRSEMNVSTLELGDSALYLCASKAGFSSYNEQFFGPGTRLTVL.

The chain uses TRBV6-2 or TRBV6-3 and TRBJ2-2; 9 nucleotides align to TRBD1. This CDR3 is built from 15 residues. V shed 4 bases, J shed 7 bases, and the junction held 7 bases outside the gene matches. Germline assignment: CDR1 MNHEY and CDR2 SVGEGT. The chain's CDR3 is CASSSTGTGNGELFF. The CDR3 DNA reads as TGTGCCAGCAGTTCGACCGGGACAGGGAACGGGGAGCTGTTTTTT.

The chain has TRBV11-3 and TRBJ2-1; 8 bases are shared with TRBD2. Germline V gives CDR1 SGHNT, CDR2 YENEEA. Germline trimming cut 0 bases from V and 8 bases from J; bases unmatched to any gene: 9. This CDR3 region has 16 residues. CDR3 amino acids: CASSLDGRAGVDEQFF. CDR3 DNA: TGTGCCAGCAGCTTAGACGGGAGGGCAGGGGTAGATGAGCAGTTCTTC.

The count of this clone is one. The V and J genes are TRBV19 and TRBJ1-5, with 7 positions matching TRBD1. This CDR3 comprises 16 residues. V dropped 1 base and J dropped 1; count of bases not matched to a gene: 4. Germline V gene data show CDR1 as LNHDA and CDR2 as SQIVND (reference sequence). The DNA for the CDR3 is TGTGCCAGTAGTATAGTCCAGGGGGTAAGCAATCAGCCCCAGCATTTT. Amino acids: CASSIVQGVSNQPQHF.

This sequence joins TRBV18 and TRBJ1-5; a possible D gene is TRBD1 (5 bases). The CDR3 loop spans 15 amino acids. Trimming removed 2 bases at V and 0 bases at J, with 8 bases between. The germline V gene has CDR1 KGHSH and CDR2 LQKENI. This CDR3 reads CASSPGGNSNQPQHF. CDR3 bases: TGTGCCAGCTCACCAGGGGGTAATAGCAATCAGCCCCAGCATTTT.

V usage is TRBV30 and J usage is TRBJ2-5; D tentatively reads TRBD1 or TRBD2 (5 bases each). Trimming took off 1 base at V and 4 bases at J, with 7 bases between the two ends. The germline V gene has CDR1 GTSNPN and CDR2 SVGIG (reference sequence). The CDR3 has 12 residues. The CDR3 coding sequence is TGTGCCTGGAGTGCGAGGGGAGAGACCCAGTACTTC. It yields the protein CAWSARGETQYF.

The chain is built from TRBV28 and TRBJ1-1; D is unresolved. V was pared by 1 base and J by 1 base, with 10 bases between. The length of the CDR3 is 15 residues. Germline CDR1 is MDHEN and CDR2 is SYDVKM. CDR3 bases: TGTGCCAGCAGTTTATATCAGCCTCCGAACACTGAAGCTTTCTTT. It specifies CASSLYQPPNTEAFF. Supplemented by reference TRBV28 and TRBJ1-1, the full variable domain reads DVKVTQSSRYLVKRTGEKVFLECVQDMDHENMFWYRQDPGLGLRLIYFSYDVKMKEKGDIPEGYSVSREKKERFSLILESASTNQTSMYLCASSLYQPPNTEAFFGQGTRLTVV.

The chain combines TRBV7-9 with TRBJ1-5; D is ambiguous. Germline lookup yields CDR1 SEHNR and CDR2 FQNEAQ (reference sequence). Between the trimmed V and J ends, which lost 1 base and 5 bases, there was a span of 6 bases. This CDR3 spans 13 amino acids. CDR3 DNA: TGTGCCAGCAGCTTAGGCGGGGATCAGCCCCAGCATTTT. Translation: CASSLGGDQPQHF.

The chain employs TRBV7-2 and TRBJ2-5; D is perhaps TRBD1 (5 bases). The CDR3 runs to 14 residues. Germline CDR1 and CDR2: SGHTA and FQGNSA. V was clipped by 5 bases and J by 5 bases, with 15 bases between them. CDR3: CASSSLTVMETQYF. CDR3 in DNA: TGTGCCAGCAGCAGTTTGACAGTCATGGAGACCCAGTACTTC.

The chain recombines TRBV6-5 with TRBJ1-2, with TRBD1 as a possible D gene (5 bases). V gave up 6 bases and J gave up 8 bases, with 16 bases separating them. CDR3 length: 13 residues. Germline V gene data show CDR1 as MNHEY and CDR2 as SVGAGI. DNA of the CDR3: TGTGCCAGCAGAGGGACGGTGGAGGACGGCTACACCTTC. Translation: CASRGTVEDGYTF.

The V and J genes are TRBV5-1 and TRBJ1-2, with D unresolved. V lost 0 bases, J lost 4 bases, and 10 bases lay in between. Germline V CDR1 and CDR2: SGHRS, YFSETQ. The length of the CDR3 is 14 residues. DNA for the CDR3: TGCGCCAGCAGCTTGGGGGGTACTCTCTATGGCTACACCTTC. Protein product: CASSLGGTLYGYTF.

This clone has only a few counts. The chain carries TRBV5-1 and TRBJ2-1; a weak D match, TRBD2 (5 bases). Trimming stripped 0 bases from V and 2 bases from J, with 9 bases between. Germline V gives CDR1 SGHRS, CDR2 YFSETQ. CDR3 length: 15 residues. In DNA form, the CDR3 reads TGCGCCAGCAGCTTGGCGGCGGGCCCCTACAATGAGCAGTTCTTC. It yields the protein CASSLAAGPYNEQFF.

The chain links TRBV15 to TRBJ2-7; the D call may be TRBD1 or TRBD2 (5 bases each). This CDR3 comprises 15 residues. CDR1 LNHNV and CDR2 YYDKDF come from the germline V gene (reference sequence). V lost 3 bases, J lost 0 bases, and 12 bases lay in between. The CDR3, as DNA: TGTGCCACCAGCAGCGGGGCAGACCTCTCCTACGAGCAGTACTTC. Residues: CATSSGADLSYEQYF. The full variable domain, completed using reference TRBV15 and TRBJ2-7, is DAMVIQNPRYQVTQFGKPVTLSCSQTLNHNVMYWYQQKSSQAPKLLFHYYDKDFNNEADTPDNFQSRRPNTSFCFLDIRSPGLGDTAMYLCATSSGADLSYEQYFGPGTRLTVT.

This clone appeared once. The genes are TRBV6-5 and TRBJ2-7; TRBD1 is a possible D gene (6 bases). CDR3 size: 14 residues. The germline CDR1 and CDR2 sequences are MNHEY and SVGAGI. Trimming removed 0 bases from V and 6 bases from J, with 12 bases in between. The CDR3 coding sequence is TGTGCCAGCAGTTACTCGAGGGGGAGCGGCGAGCAGTACTTC. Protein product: CASSYSRGSGEQYF.

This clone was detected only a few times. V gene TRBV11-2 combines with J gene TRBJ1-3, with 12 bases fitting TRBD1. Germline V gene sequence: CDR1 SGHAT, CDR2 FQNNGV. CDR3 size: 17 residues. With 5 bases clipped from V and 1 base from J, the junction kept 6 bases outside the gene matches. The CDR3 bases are TGTGCCAGCAGCCCTCGGGACAGGGGGCTGTCTGGAAACACCATATATTTT. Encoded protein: CASSPRDRGLSGNTIYF.

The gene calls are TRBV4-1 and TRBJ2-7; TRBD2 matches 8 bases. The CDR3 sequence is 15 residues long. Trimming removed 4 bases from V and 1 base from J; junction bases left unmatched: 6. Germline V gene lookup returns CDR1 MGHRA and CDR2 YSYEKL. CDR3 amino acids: CASSLGVAGSYEQYF. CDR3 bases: TGCGCCAGCAGCCTGGGGGTAGCGGGGTCCTACGAGCAGTACTTC.

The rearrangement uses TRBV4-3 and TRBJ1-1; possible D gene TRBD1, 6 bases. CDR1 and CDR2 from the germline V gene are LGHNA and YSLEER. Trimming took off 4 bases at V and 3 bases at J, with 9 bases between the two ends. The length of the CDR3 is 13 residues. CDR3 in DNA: TGCGCCAGCAGCCCACAGGGTTACACTGAAGCTTTCTTT. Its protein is CASSPQGYTEAFF.

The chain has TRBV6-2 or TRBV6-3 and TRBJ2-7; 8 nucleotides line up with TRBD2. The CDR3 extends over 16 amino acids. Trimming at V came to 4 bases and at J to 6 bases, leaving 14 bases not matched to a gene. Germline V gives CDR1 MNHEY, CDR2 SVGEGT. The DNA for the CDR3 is TGTGCCAGCAGTTGGGAGCGCGGGAGGCCTTGGGGCGAGCAGTACTTC. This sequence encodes CASSWERGRPWGEQYF.

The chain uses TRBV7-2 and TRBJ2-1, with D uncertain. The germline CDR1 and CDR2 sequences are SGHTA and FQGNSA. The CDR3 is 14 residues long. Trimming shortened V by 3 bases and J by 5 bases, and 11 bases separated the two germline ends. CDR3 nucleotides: TGTGCCAGCAGCTTCCTCGGCAGCAACAATGAGCAGTTCTTC. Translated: CASSFLGSNNEQFF.

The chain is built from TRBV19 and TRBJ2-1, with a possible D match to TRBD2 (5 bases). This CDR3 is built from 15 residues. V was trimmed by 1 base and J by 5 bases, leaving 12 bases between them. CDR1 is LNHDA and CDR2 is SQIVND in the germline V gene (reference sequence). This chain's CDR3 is CASSIGGVFNNEQFF. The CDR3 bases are TGTGCCAGTAGTATAGGGGGAGTGTTCAACAATGAGCAGTTCTTC.

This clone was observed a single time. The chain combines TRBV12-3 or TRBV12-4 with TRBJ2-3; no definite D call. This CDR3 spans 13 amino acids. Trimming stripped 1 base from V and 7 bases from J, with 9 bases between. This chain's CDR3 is CASSLGSSNTQYF. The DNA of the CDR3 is TGTGCCAGCAGTTTAGGGTCCTCCAATACGCAGTATTTT.

CDR3 nucleotide sequence: TGTGCCAGCAGCAACCCCGGGACTAGCTTCGAGCAGTACTTC. Its protein is CASSNPGTSFEQYF. The genes are TRBV9 and TRBJ2-7, with TRBD2 matching over 9 bases. V lost 4 bases to trimming and J lost 6 bases; unmatched junction nucleotides: 8. The CDR3 has 14 residues. Germline CDR1 and CDR2: SGDLS and YYNGEE.

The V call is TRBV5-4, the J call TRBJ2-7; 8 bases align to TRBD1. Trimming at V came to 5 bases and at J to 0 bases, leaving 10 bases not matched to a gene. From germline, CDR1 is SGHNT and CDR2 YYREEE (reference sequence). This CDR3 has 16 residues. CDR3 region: CASSHSGTGFSYEQYF. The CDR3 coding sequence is TGTGCCAGCAGTCACTCCGGGACAGGATTCTCCTACGAGCAGTACTTC.

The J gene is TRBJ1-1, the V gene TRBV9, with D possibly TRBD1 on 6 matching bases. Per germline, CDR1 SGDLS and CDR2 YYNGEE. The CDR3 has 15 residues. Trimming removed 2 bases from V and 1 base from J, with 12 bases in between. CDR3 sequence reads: CASSVTIGGNTEAFF. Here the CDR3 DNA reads TGTGCCAGCAGCGTTACAATAGGGGGGAACACTGAAGCTTTCTTT.